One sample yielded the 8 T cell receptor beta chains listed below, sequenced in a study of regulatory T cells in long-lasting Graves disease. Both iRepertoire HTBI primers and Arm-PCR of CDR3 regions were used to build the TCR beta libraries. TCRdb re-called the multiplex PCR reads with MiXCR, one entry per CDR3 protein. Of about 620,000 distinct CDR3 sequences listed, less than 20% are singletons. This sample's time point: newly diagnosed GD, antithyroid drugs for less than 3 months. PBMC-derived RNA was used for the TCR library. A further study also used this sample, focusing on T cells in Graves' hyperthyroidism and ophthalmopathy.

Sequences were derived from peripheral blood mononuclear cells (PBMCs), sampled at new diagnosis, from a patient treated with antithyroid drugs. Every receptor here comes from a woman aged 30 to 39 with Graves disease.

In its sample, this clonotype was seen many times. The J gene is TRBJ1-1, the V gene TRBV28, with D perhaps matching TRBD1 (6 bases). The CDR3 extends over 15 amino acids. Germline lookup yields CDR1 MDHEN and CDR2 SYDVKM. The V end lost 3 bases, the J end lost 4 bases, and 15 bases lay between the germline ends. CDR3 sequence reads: CASSFWGGLFTEAFF. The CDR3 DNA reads TGTGCCAGCAGTTTTTGGGGGGGGCTGTTCACTGAAGCTTTCTTT.

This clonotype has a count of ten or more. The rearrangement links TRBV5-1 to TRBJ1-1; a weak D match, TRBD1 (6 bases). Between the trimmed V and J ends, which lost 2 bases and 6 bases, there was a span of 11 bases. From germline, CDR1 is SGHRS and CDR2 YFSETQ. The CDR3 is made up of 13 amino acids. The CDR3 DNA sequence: TGCGCCAGCAGCTTTCAGGGGACTGCTGAAGCTTTCTTT. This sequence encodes CASSFQGTAEAFF.

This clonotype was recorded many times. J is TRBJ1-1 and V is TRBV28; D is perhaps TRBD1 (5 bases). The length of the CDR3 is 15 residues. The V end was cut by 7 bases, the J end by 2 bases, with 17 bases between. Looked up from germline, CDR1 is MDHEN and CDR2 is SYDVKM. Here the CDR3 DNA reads TGTGCCAGCACTCAATTGGGTCAGGGCAACACTGAAGCTTTCTTT. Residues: CASTQLGQGNTEAFF.

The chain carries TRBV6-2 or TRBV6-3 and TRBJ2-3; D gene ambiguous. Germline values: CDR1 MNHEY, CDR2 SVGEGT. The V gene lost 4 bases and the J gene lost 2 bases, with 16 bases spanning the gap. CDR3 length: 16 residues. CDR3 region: CASSFTVGQTTDTQYF. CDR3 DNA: TGTGCCAGCAGTTTCACGGTCGGGCAGACCACAGATACGCAGTATTTT.

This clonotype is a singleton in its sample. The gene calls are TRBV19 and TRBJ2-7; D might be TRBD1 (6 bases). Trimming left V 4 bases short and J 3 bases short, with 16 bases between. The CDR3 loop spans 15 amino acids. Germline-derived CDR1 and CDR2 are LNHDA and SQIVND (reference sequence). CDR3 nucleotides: TGTGCCAGTAGTACGAAAGGGGGACCCGACTACGAGCAGTACTTC. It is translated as CASSTKGGPDYEQYF.

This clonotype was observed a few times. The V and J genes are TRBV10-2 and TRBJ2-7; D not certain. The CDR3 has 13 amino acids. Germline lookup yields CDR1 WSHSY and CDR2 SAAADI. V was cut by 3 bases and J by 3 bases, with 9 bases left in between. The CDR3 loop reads CASSDPGHYEQYF. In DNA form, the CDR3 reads TGCGCCAGCAGTGACCCAGGCCACTACGAGCAGTACTTC.

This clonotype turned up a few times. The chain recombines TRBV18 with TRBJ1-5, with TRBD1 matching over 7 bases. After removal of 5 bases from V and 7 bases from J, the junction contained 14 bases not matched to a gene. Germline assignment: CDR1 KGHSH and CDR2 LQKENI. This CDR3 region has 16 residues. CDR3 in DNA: TGTGCCAGCTCAGGACCTAGAATCACAGGGGCCCAGCCCCAGCATTTT. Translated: CASSGPRITGAQPQHF.

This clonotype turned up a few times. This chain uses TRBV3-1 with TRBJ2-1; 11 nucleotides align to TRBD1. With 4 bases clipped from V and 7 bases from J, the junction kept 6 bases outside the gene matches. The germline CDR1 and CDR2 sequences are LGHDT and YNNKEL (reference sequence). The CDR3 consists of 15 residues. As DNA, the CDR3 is TGTGCCAGCAGCCGCGGGACAGGGGGATCAAATGAGCAGTTCTTC. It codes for CASSRGTGGSNEQFF.